This T cell receptor (beta chain) was found in a study of shared clonotypes between healthy human individuals. As to this clone: The antigen remains unidentified.

Methods used by the authors: Filtering differed, since immunoSEQ gave only junction sequences and no quality scores. Measured with immunoSEQ multiplex PCR; TCRdb has only the in-frame clones, and not every one. The V and J calls and clone size are taken from that table; D and trimming were inferred from the DNA. Of about 680,000 clones listed, 74% are singletons. Overall study results and limits: A few donors shared approximately 5% of their naive CD4 clonotypes.

The germline V gene has CDR1 SGHNT and CDR2 YYREEE (reference sequence). The CDR3 loop spans 16 amino acids. V shed 4 bases and J 1 base; nucleotides not matched to a gene: 6. The sequence was collected from a woman younger than 45 in good health. Sequenced input: memory CD4+ T cells sorted from blood. Subset reported: CD45RA-negative fraction. This sequence joins TRBV5-4 and TRBJ2-3, with 10 bases that match TRBD2. CDR3 nucleotide sequence: TGTGCCAGCAGCACGGGGGGGACTAGCGGCACAGATACGCAGTATTTT. This translates into CASSTGGTSGTDTQYF.